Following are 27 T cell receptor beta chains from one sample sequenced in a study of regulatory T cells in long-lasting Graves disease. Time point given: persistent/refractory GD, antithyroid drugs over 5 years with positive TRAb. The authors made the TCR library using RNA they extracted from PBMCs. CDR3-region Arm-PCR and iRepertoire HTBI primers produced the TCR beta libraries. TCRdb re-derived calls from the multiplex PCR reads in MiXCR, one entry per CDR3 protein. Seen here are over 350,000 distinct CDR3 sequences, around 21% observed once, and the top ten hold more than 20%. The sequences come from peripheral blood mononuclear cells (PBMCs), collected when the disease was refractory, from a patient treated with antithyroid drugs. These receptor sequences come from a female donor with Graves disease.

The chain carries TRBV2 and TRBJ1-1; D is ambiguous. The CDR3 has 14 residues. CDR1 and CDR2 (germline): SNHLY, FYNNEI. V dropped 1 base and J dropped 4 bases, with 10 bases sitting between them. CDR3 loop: CASSEVIPGTEAFF. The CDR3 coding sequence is TGTGCCAGCAGTGAAGTGATTCCGGGCACTGAAGCTTTCTTT.

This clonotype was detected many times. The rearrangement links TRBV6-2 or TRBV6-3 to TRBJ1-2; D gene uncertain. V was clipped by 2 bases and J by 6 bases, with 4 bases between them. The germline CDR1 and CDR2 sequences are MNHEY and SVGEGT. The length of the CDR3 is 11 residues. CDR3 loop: CASSYENGYTF. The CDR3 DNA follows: TGTGCCAGCAGTTACGAGAATGGCTACACCTTC.

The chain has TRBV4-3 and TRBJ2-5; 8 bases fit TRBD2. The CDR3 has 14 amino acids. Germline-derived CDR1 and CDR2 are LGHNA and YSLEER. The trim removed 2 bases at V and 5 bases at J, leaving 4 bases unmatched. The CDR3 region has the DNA TGCGCCAGCAGCCAACAAGCGGGAGAGGAGACCCAGTACTTC. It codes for CASSQQAGEETQYF.

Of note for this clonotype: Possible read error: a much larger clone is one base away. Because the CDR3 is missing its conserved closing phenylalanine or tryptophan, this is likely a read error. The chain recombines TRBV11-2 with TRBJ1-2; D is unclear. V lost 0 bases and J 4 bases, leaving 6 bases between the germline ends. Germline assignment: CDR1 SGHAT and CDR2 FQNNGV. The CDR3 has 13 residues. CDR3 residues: CASSLEGIYGYTS. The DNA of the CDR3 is TGTGCCAGCAGCTTAGAAGGGATCTATGGCTACACCTCC.

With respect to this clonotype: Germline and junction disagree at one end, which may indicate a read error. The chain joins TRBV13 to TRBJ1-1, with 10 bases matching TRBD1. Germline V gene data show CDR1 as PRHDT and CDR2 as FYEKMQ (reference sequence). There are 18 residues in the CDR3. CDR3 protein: CVSSLLPGTGDMNTEAFF. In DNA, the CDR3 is TGTGTCAGCAGCCTTTTACCCGGGACAGGGGACATGAACACTGAAGCTTTCTTT.

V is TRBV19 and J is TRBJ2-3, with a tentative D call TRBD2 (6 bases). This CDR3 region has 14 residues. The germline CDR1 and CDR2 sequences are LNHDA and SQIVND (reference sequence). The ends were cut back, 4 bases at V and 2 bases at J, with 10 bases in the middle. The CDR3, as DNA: TGTGCCAGTAGTAGGGGACTTTTCACAGATACGCAGTATTTT. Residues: CASSRGLFTDTQYF.

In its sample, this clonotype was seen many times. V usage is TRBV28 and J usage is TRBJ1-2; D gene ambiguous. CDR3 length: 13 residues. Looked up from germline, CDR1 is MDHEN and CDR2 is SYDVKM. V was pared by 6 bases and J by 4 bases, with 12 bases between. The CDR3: CASRNPGAYGYTF. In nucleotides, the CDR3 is TGTGCCAGCAGGAATCCAGGAGCCTATGGCTACACCTTC.

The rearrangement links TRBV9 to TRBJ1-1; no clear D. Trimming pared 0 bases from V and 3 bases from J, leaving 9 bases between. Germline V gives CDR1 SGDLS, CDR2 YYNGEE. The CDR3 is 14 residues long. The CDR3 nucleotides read TGTGCCAGCAGCGTAGTTGAGGTCTACACTGAAGCTTTCTTT. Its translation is CASSVVEVYTEAFF.

The CDR3 DNA follows: TGTGCCAGCAGTGAAGTCAGGGGTATTGGAAACACCATATATTTT. Protein product: CASSEVRGIGNTIYF. J is TRBJ1-3 and V is TRBV2, with a weak D call TRBD1 (6 bases). Trimming stripped 1 base from V and 3 bases from J, with 10 bases between. CDR3 size: 15 residues. The germline CDR1 and CDR2 sequences are SNHLY and FYNNEI.

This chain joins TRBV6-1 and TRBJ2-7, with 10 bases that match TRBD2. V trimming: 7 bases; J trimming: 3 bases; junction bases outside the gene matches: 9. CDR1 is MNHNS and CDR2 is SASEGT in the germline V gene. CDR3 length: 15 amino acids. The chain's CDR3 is CASKPSGRFIYEQYF. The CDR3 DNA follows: TGTGCCAGCAAACCTAGCGGGAGATTTATCTACGAGCAGTACTTC.

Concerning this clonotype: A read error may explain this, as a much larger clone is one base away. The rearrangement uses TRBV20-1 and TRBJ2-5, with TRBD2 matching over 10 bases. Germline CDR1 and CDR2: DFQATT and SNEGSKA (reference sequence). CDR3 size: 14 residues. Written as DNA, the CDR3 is TGCAGTGCTACTTTTCTAGCGGGAGCTGAGACCCAGTGCTTC. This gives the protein CSATFLAGAETQCF.

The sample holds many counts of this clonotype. CDR3 amino acids: CASSLVGLAGSMSYEQYF. DNA of the CDR3: TGTGCCAGCAGCTTAGTTGGACTAGCGGGGTCCATGTCCTACGAGCAGTACTTC. The rearrangement joins TRBV7-2 to TRBJ2-7; 12 positions agree with TRBD2. The V and J ends lost 1 base and 1 base, in that order; junction bases with no gene match: 8. This CDR3 spans 18 amino acids. Germline-derived CDR1 and CDR2 are SGHTA and FQGNSA.

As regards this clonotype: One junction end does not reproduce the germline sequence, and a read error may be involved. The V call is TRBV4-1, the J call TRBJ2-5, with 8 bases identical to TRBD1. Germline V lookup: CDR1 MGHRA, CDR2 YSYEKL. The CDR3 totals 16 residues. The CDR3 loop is CTSSQTPDRAQETQYF. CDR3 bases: TGCACCAGCAGCCAGACGCCGGACAGGGCCCAAGAGACCCAGTACTTC.

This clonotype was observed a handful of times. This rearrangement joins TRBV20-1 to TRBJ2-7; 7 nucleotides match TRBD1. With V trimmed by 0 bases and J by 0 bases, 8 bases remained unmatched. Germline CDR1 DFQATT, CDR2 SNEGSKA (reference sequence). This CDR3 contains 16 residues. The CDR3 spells CSARDHQGQSSYEQYF. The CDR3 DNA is TGCAGTGCTAGAGATCATCAGGGACAGAGCTCCTACGAGCAGTACTTC.

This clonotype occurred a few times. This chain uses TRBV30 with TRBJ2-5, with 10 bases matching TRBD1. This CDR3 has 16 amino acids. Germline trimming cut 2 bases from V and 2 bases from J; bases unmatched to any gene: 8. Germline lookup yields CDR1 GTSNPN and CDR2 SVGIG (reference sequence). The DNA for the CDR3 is TGTGCCTGGAGTCCGGACAGGGGGGGAGGGCAAGAGACCCAGTACTTC. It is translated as CAWSPDRGGGQETQYF.

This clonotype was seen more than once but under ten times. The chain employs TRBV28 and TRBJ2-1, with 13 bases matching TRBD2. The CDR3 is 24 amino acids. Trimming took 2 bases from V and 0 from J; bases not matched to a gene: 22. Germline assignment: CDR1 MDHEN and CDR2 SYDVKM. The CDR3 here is CASSLDSGLAGALGRVASYNEQFF. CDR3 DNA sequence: TGTGCCAGCAGTTTAGACTCTGGACTAGCGGGAGCTCTCGGCAGGGTAGCCTCCTACAATGAGCAGTTCTTC.

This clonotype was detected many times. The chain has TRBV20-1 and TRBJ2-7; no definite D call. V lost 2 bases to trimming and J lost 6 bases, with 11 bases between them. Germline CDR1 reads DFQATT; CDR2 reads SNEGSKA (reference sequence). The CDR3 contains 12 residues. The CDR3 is CSARLVDTEQYF. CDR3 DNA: TGCAGTGCTAGACTCGTAGACACCGAGCAGTACTTC.

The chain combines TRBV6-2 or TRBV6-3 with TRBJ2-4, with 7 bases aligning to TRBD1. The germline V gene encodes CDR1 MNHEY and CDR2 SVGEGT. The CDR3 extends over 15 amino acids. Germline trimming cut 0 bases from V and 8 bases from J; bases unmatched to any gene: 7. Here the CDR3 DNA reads TGTGCCAGCAGTTACTCTGTCACAGGGGTAGACATTCAGTACTTC. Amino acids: CASSYSVTGVDIQYF.

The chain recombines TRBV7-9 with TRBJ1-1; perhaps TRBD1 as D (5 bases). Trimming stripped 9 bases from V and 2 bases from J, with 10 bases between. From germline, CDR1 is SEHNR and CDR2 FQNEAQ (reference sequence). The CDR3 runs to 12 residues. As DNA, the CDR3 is TGTGCCAGTGGGGCAGGTAACACTGAAGCTTTCTTT. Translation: CASGAGNTEAFF.

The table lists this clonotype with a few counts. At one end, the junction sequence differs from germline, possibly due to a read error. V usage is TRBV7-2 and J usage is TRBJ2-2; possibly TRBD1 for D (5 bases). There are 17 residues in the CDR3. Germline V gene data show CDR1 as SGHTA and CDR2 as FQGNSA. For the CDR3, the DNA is TGTGCCGGCAGCTTAGGGGTTCGGAGTCAGGGCACCGGGGAGCTGTTTTTT. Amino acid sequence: CAGSLGVRSQGTGELFF. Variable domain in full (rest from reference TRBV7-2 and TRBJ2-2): GAGVSQSPSNKVTEKGKDVELRCDPISGHTALYWYRQSLGQGLEFLIYFQGNSAPDKSGLPSDRFSAERTGGSVSTLTIQRTQQEDSAVYLCAGSLGVRSQGTGELFFGEGSRLTVL.

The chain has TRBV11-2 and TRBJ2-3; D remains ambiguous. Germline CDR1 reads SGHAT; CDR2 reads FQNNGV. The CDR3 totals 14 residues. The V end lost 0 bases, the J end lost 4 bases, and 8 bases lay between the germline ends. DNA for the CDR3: TGTGCCAGCAGCTTAGATCTGGTACCAGATACGCAGTATTTT. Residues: CASSLDLVPDTQYF.

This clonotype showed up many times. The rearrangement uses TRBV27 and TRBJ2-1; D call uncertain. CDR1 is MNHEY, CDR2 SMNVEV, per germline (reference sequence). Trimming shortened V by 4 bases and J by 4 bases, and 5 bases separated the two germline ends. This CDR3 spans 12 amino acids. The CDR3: CASSSQYNEQFF. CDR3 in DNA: TGTGCCAGCAGTTCCCAGTACAATGAGCAGTTCTTC.

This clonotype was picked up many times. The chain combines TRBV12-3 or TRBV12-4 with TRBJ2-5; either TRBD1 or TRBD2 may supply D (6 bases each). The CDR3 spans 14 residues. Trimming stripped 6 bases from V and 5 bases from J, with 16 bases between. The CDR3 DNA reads TGTGCCAGCAGCCTTACCGGGGGCGCGGAGACCCAGTACTTC. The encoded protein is CASSLTGGAETQYF.

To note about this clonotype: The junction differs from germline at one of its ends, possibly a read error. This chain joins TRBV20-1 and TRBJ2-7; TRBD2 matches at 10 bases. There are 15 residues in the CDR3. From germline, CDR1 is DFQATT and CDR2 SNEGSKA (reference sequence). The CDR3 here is CSAHSGTSASYERYF. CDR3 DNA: TGCAGTGCCCACTCCGGGACTAGCGCGTCCTACGAGCGGTACTTC.

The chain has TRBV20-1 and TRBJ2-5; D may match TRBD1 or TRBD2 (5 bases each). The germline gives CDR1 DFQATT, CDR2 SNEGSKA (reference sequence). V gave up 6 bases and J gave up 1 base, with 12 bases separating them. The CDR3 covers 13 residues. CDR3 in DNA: TGCAGTGCCCCGGGACGGGGCCAAGAGACCCAGTACTTC. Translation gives CSAPGRGQETQYF.

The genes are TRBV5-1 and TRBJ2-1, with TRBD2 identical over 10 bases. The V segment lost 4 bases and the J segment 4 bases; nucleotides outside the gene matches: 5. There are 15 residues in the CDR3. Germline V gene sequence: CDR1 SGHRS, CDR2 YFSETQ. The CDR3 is CASSRTSGEYNEQFF. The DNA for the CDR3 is TGCGCCAGCAGCAGAACTAGCGGGGAATACAATGAGCAGTTCTTC.

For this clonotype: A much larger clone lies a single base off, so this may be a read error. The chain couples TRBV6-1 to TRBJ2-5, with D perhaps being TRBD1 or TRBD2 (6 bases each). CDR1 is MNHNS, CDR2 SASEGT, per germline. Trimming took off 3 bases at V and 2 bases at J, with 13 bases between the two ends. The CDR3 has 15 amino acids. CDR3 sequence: CASSERGAGQETQYF. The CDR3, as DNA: TGTGCCAGCAGTGAGAGGGGGGCAGGACAAGAGACCCAGTACTTC.